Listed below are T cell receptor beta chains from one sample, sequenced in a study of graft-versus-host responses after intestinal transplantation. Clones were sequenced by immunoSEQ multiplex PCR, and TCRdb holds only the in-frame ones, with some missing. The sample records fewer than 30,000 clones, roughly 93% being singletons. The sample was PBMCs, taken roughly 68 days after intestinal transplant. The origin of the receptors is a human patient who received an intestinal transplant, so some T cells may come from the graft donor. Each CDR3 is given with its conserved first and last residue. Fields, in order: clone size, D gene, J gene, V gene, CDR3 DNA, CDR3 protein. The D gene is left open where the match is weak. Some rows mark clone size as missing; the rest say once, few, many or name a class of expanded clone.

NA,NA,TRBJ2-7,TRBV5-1,TGCGCCAGCAGCTTGTTCGCCAGGGTCTACGAGCAGTACTTC,CASSLFARVYEQYF
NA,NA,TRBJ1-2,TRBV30,TGTGCCTGGAACGTGGGGGCCAACTATGGCTACACCTTC,CAWNVGANYGYTF
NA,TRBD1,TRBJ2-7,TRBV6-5,TGTGCCAGCAGTTACGACGGGCAGGGGGCATACGAGCAGTACTTC,CASSYDGQGAYEQYF
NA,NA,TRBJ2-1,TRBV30,TGTGCCTGGAGTACGACTAAGGGCAATGAGCAGTTCTTC,CAWSTTKGNEQFF
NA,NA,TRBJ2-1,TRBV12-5,TGTGCTAGTGGTTTGTCCGGAGACTACACGCAGTTCTTC,CASGLSGDYTQFF
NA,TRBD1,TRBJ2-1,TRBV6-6,TGTGCCAGCAGCCGGGACAGAAGAAATGAGCAGTTCTTC,CASSRDRRNEQFF
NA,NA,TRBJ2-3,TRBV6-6,TGTGCCAGCAGCCGAGGGCCCAGTGGGACAGATACGCAGTATTTT,CASSRGPSGTDTQYF
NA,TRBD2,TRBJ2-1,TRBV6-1,TGTGCCAGCAGTCTGCGCGGGGGGTCCAATGAGCAGTTCTTC,CASSLRGGSNEQFF
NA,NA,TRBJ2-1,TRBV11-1,TGTGCCAGCAGGGAAGGGGGTACCTACAATGAGCAGTTCTTC,CASREGGTYNEQFF
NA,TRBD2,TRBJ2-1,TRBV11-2,TGTGCCAGCAGACAGGGACTAGAGGGGGATGAGCAGTTCTTC,CASRQGLEGDEQFF
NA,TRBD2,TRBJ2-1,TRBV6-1,TGTGCCAGCAGTGATGGGACTAGTCGGTACAATGAGCAGTTCTTC,CASSDGTSRYNEQFF
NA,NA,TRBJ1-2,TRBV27,TGTGCCAGCAGTTCGAGGACGGATTTCGGCTACACCTTC,CASSSRTDFGYTF
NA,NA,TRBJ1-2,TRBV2,TGTGCCAGCAGTGACGGTTCCTATGGCTACACCTTC,CASSDGSYGYTF
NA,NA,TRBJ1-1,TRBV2,TGTGCCAGCAGTGAATACTGGAACACTGAAGCTTTCTTT,CASSEYWNTEAFF
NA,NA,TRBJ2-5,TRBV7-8,TGTGCCAGCAGAGAATTCTTAGGGGTCCAAGAGACCCAGTACTTC,CASREFLGVQETQYF
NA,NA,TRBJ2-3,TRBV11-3,TGTGCCAGCAGCTACCGACAGTCTCCTAGCACAGATACGCAGTATTTT,CASSYRQSPSTDTQYF
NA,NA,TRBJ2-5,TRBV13,TGTGCCAGCAGCGCGAACGGACCGTACCAAGAGACCCAGTACTTC,CASSANGPYQETQYF
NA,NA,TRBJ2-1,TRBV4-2,TGTGCCAGCAGCCAAGATCTCCCCCAGTACAATGAGCAGTTCTTC,CASSQDLPQYNEQFF
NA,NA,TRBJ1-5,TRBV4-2,TGTGCCAGCAGCCCCCCCGGGGGACAGCCCCAGCATTTT,CASSPPGGQPQHF
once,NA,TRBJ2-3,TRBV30,TGTGCCTGGGTCCTAAGGATCACAGATACGCAGTATTTT,CAWVLRITDTQYF
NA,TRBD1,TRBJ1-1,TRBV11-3,TGTGCCAGCAGCTTAGTTAGGGGGCCCACTGAAGCTTTCTTT,CASSLVRGPTEAFF
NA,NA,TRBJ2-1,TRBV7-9,TGTGCCAGCAGCTTAGCGCGTCTTGAGCAGTTCTTC,CASSLARLEQFF
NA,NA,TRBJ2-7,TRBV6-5,TGTGCCAGCAGTTACGGGAGAACCTACGAGCAGTACTTC,CASSYGRTYEQYF
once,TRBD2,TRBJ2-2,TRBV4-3,TGCGCCAGCAGCCAAGATTCGACTAGCGGGGGGAAAGGCGGGGAGCTGTTTTTT,CASSQDSTSGGKGGELFF
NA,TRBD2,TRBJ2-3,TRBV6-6,TGTGCCAGCAGTTACGGGACTAGCGATTTGTATTTT,CASSYGTSDLYF
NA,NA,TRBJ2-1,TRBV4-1,TGCGCCAGCAGCCAAGTCGTGCCACATGAGCAGTTCTTC,CASSQVVPHEQFF
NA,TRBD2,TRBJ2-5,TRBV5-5,TGTGCCAGCAGCCGGACTAGCGGAACAGAGACCCAGTACTTC,CASSRTSGTETQYF
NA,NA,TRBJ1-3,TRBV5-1,TGCGCCAGCAGTCCAGACAGGCCCATCAGGCATTCTGGAAACACCATATATTTT,CASSPDRPIRHSGNTIYF
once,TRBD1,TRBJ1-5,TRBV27,TGTGCCAGCAGTTTTAGGTTCGCAGGGGGCTCTTATAGCAATCAGCCCCAGCATTTT,CASSFRFAGGSYSNQPQHF
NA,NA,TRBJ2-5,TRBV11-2,TGTGCCAGCAGCTCACATTCCAGGGAGACCCAGTACTTC,CASSSHSRETQYF
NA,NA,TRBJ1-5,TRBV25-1,TGTGCCAGCAGTGAATGGGGCAATGGCAATCAGCCCCAGCATTTT,CASSEWGNGNQPQHF
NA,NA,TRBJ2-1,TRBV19,TGTGCCAGTATGGCCGGCTCTACTGAGCAGTTCTTC,CASMAGSTEQFF
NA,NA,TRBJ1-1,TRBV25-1,TGTGCCAGCAGTGACGGGGGAGGGGGGAATCCTGAAGCTTTCTTT,CASSDGGGGNPEAFF
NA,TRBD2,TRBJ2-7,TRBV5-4,TGTGCCAGCAGCTCCGGGGTAGCGGGCTACGAGCAGTACTTC,CASSSGVAGYEQYF
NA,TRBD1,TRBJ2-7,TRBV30,TGTGCCTGGAGTGTACACCGGGACAGGGCCACCTACGAGCAGTACTTC,CAWSVHRDRATYEQYF
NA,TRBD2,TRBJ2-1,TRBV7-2,TGTGCCAGCAGCTTAGCTCTCGGGCAGGGAGTAGCGGGACGACGAGGGGAGCAGTTCTTC,CASSLALGQGVAGRRGEQFF
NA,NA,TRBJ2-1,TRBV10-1,TGCGCCAGCCCTCTTGGTGAGCAGTTCTTC,CASPLGEQFF
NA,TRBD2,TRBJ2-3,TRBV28,TGTGCCAGCAGCGAAGGGACTAGCGGGACAGTAGATACGCAGTATTTT,CASSEGTSGTVDTQYF
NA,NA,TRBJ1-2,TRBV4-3,TGCGCCAGCAGCCAAGACTACGGGAGGCGGTATGGCTACACCTTC,CASSQDYGRRYGYTF
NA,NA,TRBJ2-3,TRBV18,TGTGCCAGCTCACCACCTGGCAGCACAGATACGCAGTATTTT,CASSPPGSTDTQYF
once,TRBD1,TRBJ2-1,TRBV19,TGTGCCAGTAGTCCAGACAGGGGGAATGAGCAGTTCTTC,CASSPDRGNEQFF
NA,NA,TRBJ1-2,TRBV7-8,TGTGCCAGCAGCCTGGGCCAGAACTATGGCTACACCTTC,CASSLGQNYGYTF
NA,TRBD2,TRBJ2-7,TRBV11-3,TGTGCCAGCAGCCCCAGACTAGCGGAGCGGGGCGAGCAGTACTTC,CASSPRLAERGEQYF
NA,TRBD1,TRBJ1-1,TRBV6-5,TGTGCCAGTCTCCGGGACAGAGGAACGAAGACTGAAGCTTTCTTT,CASLRDRGTKTEAFF
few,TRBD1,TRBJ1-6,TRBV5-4,TGTGCCAGCAGCTTGGGGGCGCAGACAGGGTATAATTCACCCCTCCACTTT,CASSLGAQTGYNSPLHF
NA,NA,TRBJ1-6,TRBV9,TGTGCCAGCCAAGGTGGCAGGGCCAATTCACCCCTCCACTTT,CASQGGRANSPLHF
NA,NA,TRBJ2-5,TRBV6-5,TGTGCCAGCAGTTACCTGGGGGGGCGAGAGACCCAGTACTTC,CASSYLGGRETQYF